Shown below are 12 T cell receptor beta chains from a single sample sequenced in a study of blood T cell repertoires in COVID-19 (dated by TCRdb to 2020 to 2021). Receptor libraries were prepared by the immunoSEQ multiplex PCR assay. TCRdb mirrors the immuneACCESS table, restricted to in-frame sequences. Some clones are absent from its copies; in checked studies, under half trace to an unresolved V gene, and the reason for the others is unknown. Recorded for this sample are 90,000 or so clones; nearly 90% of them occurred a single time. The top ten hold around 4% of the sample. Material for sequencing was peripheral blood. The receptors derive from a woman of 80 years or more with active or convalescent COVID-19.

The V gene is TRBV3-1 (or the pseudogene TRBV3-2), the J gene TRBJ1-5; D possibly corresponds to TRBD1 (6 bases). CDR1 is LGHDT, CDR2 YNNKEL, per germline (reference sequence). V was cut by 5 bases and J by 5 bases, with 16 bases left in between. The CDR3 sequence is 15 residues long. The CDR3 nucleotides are TGTGCCAGCAGCATTGGGACATCCCCGGATCAGCCCCAGCATTTT. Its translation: CASSIGTSPDQPQHF.

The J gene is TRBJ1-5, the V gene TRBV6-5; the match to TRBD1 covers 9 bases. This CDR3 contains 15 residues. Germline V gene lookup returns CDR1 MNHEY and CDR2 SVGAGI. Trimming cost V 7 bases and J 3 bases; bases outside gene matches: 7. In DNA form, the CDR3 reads TGTGCCAGCACCTCGGGACAGGGCCTCAATCAGCCCCAGCATTTT. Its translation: CASTSGQGLNQPQHF.

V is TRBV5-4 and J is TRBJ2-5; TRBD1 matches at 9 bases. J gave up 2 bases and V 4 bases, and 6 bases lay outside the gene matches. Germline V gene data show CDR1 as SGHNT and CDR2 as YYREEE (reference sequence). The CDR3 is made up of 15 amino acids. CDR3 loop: CASSGKQGAQETQYF. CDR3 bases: TGTGCCAGCAGCGGAAAACAGGGGGCGCAAGAGACCCAGTACTTC.

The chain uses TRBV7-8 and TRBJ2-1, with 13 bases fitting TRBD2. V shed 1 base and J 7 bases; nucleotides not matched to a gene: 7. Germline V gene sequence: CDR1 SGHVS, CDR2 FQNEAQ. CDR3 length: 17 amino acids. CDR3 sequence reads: CASSLVGGLAGANEQFF. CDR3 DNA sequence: TGTGCCAGCAGCTTAGTCGGCGGACTAGCGGGAGCTAATGAGCAGTTCTTC.

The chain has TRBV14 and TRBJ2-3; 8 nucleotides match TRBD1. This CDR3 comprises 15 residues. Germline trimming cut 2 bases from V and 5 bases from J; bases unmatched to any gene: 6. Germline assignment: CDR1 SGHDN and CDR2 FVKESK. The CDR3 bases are TGTGCCAGCAGCCAACGGACAGGGCGTGGAGATACGCAGTATTTT. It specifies CASSQRTGRGDTQYF.

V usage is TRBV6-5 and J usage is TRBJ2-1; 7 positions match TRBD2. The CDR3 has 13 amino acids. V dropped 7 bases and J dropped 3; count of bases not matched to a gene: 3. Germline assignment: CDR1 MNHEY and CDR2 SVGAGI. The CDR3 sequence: CASKGRVYNEQFF. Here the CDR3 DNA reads TGTGCCAGCAAGGGGAGGGTCTACAATGAGCAGTTCTTC.

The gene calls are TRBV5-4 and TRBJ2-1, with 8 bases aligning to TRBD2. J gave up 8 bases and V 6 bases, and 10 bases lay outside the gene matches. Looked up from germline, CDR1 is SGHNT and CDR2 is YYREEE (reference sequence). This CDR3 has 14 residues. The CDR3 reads CASMIQRESDEQFF. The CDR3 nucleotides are TGTGCCAGCATGATCCAGCGGGAGAGCGATGAGCAGTTCTTC.

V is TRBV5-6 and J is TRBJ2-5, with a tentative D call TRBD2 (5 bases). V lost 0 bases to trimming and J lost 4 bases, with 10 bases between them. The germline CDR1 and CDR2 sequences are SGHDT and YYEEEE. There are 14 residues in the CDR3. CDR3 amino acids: CASSLGERPETQYF. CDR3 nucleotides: TGTGCCAGCAGCTTGGGGGAGCGCCCAGAGACCCAGTACTTC.

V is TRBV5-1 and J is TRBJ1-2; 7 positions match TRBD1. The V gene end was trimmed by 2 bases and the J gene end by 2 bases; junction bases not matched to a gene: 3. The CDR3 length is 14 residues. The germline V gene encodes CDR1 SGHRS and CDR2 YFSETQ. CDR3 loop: CASSLGGENYGYTF. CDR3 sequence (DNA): TGCGCCAGCAGCTTAGGGGGCGAGAACTATGGCTACACCTTC.

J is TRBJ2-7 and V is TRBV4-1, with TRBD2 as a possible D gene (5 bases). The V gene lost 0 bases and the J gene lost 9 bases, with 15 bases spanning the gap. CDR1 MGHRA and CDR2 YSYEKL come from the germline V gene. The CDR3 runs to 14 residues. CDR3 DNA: TGCGCCAGCAGCCAAGAGGTAGTCAGGACTGCGCAGTACTTC. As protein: CASSQEVVRTAQYF.

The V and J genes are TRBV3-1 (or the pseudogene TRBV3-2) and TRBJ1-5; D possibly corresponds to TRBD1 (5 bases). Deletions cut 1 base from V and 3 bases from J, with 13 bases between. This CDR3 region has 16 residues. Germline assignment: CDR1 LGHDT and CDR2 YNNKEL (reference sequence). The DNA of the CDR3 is TGTGCCAGCAGCCAAGGGCAGGGTTCCACCAATCAGCCCCAGCATTTT. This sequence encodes CASSQGQGSTNQPQHF.

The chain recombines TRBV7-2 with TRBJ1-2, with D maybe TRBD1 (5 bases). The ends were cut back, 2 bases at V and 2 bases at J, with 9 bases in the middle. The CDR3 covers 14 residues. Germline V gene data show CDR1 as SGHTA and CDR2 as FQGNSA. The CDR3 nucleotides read TGTGCCAGCAGCTTAACAGGAAACAACTATGGCTACACCTTC. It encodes CASSLTGNNYGYTF.